This section outlines one T cell receptor beta chain sequence together with its context. This specimen belongs to a study of neoadjuvant anti-PD-1 for oral cavity cancer. Study-level background: Patients mostly received three to four biweekly nivolumab doses at 3 mg/kg before surgery. Non-progressing patients received a fourth nivolumab dose near day 43, then surgery on days 50-56.

The CDR3 contains 13 residues. CDR1 is SGHRS and CDR2 is YFSETQ in the germline V gene. The V gene lost 0 bases and the J gene lost 7 bases, with 10 bases spanning the gap. These oral cavity squamous cell carcinomas were HPV-negative and locally advanced. Measured with immunoSEQ multiplex PCR; TCRdb has only the in-frame clones, and not every one. The sample lists about 14,000 clones, under 65% occurring once. This chain connects TRBV5-1 to TRBJ2-5, with D maybe TRBD1 (6 bases). The starting material was PBMCs, obtained before nivolumab (anti-PD-1) treatment. The clonotype comes from a person between 35 and 79 years old with oral cavity squamous cell carcinoma. CDR3 residues: CASSLDRVGTQYF. In DNA, the CDR3 is TGCGCCAGCAGCTTGGACAGGGTCGGGACCCAGTACTTC. Full variable domain (missing parts from reference TRBV5-1 and TRBJ2-5): KAGVTQTPRYLIKTRGQQVTLSCSPISGHRSVSWYQQTPGQGLQFLFEYFSETQRNKGNFPGRFSGRQFSNSRSEMNVSTLELGDSALYLCASSLDRVGTQYFGPGTRLLVL.